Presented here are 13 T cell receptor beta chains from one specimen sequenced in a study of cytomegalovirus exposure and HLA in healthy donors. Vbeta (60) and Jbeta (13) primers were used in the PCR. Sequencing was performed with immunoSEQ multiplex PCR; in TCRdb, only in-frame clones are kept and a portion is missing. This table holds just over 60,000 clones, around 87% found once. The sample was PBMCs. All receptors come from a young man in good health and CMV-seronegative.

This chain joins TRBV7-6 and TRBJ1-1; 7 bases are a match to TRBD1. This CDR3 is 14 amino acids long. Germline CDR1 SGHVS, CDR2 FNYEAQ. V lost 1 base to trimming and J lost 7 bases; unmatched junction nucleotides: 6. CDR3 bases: TGTGCCAGCAGCTTAGGGGACAGCGGCTTTGAAGCTTTCTTT. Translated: CASSLGDSGFEAFF.

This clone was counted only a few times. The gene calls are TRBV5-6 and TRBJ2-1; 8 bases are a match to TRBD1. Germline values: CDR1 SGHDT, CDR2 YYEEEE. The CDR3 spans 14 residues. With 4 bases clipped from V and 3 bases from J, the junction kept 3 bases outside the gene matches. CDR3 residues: CASSPGQGYNEQFF. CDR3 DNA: TGTGCCAGCAGCCCCGGACAGGGCTACAATGAGCAGTTCTTC.

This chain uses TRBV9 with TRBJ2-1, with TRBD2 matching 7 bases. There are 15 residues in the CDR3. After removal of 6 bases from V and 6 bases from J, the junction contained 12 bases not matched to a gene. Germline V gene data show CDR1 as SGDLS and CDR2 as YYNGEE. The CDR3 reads CASNPLGLAVNEQFF. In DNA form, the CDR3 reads TGTGCCAGCAACCCCCTGGGGCTAGCGGTCAATGAGCAGTTCTTC.

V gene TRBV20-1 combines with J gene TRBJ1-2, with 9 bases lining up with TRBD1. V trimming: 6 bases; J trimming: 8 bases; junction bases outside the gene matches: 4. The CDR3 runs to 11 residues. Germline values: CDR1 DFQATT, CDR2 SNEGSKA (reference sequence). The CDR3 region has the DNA TGCAGTGCAAGTACAGGGGGCGGCTACACCTTC. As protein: CSASTGGGYTF.

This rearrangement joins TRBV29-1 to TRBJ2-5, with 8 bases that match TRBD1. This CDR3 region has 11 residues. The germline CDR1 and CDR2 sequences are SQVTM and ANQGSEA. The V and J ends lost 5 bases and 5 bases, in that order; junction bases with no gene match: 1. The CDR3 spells CSVYRGETQYF. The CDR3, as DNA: TGCAGCGTTTACAGGGGGGAGACCCAGTACTTC.

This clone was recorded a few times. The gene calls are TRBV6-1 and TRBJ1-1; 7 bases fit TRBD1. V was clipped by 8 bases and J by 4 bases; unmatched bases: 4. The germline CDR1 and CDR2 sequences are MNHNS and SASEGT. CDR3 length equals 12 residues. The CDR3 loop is CASRTGATEAFF. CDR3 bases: TGTGCCAGCCGTACAGGGGCCACTGAAGCTTTCTTT.

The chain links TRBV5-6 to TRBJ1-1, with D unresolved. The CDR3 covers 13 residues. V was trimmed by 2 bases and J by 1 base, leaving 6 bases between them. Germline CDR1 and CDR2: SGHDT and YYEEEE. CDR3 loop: CASSFGGNTEAFF. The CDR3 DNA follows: TGTGCCAGCAGCTTCGGAGGGAACACTGAAGCTTTCTTT.

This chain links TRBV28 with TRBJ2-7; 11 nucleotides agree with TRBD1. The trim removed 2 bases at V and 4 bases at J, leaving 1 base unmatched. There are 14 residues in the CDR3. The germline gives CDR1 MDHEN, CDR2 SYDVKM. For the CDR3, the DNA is TGTGCCAGCAGTTTAGGGACAGGGGGTTACGAGCAGTACTTC. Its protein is CASSLGTGGYEQYF.

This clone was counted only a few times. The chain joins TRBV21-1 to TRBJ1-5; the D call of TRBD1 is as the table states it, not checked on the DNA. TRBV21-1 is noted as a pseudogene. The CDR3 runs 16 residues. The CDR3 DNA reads TGTGCCAGCAGCAAAGAATCAGGGGACAGCAATCAGCCCCAGCATTTT. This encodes CASSKESGDSNQPQHF.

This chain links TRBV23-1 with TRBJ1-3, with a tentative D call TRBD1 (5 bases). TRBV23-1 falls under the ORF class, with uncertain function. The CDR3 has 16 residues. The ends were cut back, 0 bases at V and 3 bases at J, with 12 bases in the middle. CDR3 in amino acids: CASSQSLGPGGNTIYF. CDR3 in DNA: TGCGCCAGCAGTCAATCGCTGGGGCCTGGTGGAAACACCATATATTTT.

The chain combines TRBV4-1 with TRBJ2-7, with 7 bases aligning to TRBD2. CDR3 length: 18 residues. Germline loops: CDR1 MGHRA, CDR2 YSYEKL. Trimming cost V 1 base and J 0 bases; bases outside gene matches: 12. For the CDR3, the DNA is TGCGCCAGCAGCCAAGGAGGGGTCGTGGGGGGGTTCTCCTACGAGCAGTACTTC. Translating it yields CASSQGGVVGGFSYEQYF.

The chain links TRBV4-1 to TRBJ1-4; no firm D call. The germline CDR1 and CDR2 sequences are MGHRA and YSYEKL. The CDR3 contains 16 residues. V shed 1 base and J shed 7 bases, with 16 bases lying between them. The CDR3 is CASSQVTRSSREKLFF. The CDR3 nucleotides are TGCGCCAGCAGCCAAGTAACCAGGTCCTCCCGTGAAAAACTGTTTTTT.

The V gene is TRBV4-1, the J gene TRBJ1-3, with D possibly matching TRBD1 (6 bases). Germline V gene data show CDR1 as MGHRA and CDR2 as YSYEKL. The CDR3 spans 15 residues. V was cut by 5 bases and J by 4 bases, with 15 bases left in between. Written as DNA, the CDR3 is TGCGCCAGCAGCACCTACACAGGGTCCGGAAACACCATATATTTT. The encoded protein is CASSTYTGSGNTIYF.